This passage covers 3 T cell receptor beta chains from one sample sequenced in a study of T cell repertoires in cytomegalovirus infection. From the reads, TCRdb called clonotypes with MiXCR, one entry per CDR3 protein. Among under 600,000 distinct CDR3 sequences listed, 16% were seen once. Sequenced sample: CD8+ T cells from PBMCs. The receptors shown here come from a human donor in good health (CMV status not recorded). Some clones in this sample may be carry-over from other donors' samples.

The chain has TRBV5-1 and TRBJ1-1, with 8 bases aligning to TRBD1. The CDR3 loop spans 18 amino acids. The trim removed 0 bases at V and 0 bases at J, leaving 10 bases unmatched. Looked up from germline, CDR1 is SGHRS and CDR2 is YFSETQ. DNA of the CDR3: TGCGCCAGCAGCTTGGTGGGACAGGCCACTGCCATGAACACTGAAGCTTTCTTT. This encodes CASSLVGQATAMNTEAFF. Looking up the rest from reference TRBV5-1 and TRBJ1-1 gives the full variable domain: KAGVTQTPRYLIKTRGQQVTLSCSPISGHRSVSWYQQTPGQGLQFLFEYFSETQRNKGNFPGRFSGRQFSNSRSEMNVSTLELGDSALYLCASSLVGQATAMNTEAFFGQGTRLTVV.

J is TRBJ2-1 and V is TRBV13, with 8 bases aligning to TRBD1. Germline V gene data show CDR1 as PRHDT and CDR2 as FYEKMQ (reference sequence). V shed 5 bases, J shed 10 bases, and the junction held 7 bases outside the gene matches. This CDR3 contains 13 residues. Here the CDR3 reads CASSRGQGREQFF. The DNA of the CDR3 is TGTGCCAGCAGCCGAGGACAGGGTCGGGAGCAGTTCTTC.

The genes are TRBV5-5 and TRBJ2-3, with D hard to call. The germline V gene has CDR1 SGHKS and CDR2 YYEKEE (reference sequence). Trimming removed 1 base at V and 1 base at J, with 10 bases between. This CDR3 has 15 amino acids. CDR3 DNA: TGTGCCAGCAGCTTGACAGAAGTGGGCACAGATACGCAGTATTTT. Amino acids: CASSLTEVGTDTQYF.